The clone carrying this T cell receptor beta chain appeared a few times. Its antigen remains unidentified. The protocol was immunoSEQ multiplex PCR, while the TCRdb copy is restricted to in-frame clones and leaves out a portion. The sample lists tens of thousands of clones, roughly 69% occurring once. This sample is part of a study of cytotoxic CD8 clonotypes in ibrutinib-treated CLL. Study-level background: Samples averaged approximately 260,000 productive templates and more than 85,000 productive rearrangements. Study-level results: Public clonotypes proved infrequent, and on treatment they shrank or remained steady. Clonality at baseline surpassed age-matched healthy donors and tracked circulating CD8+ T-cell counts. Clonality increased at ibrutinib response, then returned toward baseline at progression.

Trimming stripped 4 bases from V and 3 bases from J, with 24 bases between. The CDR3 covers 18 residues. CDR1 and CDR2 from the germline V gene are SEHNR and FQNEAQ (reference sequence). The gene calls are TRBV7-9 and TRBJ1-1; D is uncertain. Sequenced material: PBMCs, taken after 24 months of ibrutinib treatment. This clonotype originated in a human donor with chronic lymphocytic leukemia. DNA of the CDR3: TGTGCCAGCAGCTCTTCCGTATGGTCTCGACTGGGCCACACTGAAGCTTTCTTT. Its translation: CASSSSVWSRLGHTEAFF. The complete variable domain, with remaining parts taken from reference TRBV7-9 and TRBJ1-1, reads DTGVSQNPRHKITKRGQNVTFRCDPISEHNRLYWYRQTLGQGPEFLTYFQNEAQLEKSRLLSDRFSAERPKGSFSTLEIQRTEQGDSAMYLCASSSSVWSRLGHTEAFFGQGTRLTVV.